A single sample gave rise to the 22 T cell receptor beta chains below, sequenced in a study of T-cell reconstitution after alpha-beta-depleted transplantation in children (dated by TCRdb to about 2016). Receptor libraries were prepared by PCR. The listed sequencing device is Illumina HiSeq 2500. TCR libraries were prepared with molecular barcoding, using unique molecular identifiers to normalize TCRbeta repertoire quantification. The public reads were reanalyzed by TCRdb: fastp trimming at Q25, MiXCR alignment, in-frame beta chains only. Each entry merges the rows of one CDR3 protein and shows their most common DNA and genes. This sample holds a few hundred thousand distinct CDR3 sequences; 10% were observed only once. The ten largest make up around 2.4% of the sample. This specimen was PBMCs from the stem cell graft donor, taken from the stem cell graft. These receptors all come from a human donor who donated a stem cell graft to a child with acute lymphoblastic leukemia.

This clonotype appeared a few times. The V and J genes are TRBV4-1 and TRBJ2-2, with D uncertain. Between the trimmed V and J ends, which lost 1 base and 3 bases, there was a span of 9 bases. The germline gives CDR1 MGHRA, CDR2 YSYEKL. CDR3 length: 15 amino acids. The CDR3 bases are TGCGCCAGCAGCCAAGCCCCACAGTACACCGGGGAGCTGTTTTTT. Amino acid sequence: CASSQAPQYTGELFF.

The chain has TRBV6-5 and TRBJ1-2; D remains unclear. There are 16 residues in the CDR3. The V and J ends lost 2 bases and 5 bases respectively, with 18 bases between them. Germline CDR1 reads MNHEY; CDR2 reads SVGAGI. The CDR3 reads CASSYGSVLSPYGYTF. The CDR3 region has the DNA TGTGCCAGCAGTTACGGATCCGTCCTCTCTCCTTATGGCTACACCTTC.

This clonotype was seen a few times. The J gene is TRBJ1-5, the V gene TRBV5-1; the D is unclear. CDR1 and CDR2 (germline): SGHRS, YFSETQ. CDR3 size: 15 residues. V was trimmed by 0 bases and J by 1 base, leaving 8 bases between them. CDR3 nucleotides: TGCGCCAGCAGCTTGGCGGGCAGCAGCAATCAGCCCCAGCATTTT. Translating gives CASSLAGSSNQPQHF.

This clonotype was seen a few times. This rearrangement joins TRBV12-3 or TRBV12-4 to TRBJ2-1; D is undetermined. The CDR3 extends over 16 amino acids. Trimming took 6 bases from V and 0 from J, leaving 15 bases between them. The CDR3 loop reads CASSPIPARSYNEQFF. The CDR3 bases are TGTGCCAGCAGCCCTATCCCGGCCCGCTCCTACAATGAGCAGTTCTTC.

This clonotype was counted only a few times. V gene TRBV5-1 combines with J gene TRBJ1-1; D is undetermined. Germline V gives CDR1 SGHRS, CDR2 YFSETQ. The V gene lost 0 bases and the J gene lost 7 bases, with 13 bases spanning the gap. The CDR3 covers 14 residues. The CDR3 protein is CASSLDPAVLEAFF. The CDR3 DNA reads TGCGCCAGCAGCTTGGACCCCGCAGTCCTTGAAGCTTTCTTT. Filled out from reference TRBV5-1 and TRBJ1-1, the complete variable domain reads KAGVTQTPRYLIKTRGQQVTLSCSPISGHRSVSWYQQTPGQGLQFLFEYFSETQRNKGNFPGRFSGRQFSNSRSEMNVSTLELGDSALYLCASSLDPAVLEAFFGQGTRLTVV.

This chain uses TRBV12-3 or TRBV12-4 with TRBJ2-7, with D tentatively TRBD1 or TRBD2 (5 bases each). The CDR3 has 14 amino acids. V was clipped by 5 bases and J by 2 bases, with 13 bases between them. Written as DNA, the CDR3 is TGTGCCAGCAGTGGGGGATTGAAAACCTACGAGCAGTACTTC. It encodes CASSGGLKTYEQYF.

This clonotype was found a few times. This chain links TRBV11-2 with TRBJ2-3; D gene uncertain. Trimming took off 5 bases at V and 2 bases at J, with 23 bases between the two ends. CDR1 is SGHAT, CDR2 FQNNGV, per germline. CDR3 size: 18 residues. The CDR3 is CASSPRTQLNFPTDTQYF. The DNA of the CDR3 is TGTGCCAGCAGCCCCCGGACGCAGCTGAACTTCCCCACAGATACGCAGTATTTT.

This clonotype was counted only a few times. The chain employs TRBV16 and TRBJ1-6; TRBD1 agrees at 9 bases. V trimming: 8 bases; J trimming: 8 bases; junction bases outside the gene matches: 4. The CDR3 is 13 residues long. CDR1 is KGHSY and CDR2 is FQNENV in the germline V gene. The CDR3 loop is CASRTGGYSPLHF. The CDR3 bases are TGTGCCAGCCGAACAGGGGGCTATTCACCCCTCCACTTT.

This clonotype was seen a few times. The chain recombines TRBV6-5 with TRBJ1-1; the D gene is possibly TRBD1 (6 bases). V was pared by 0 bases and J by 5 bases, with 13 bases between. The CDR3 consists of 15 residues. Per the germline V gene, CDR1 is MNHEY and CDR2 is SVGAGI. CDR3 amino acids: CASSYSAGVPTEAFF. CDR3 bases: TGTGCCAGCAGTTACTCTGCAGGGGTCCCTACTGAAGCTTTCTTT.

DNA of the CDR3: TGTGCCAGCAGCCAACGGACAGGGGACTACGAGCAGTACTTC. Residues: CASSQRTGDYEQYF. The chain is built from TRBV14 and TRBJ2-7; 9 nucleotides match TRBD1. The CDR3 has 14 residues. From germline, CDR1 is SGHDN and CDR2 FVKESK. V lost 2 bases to trimming and J lost 3 bases; unmatched junction nucleotides: 2. Based on the CDR3 plus reference TRBV14 and TRBJ2-7, the full variable domain is EAGVTQFPSHSVIEKGQTVTLRCDPISGHDNLYWYRRVMGKEIKFLLHFVKESKQDESGMPNNRFLAERTGGTYSTLKVQPAELEDSGVYFCASSQRTGDYEQYFGPGTRLTVT.

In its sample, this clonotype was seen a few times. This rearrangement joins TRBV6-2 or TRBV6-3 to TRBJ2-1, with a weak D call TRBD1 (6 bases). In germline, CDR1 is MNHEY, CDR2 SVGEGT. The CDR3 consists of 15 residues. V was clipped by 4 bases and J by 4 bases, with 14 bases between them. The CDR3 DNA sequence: TGTGCCAGCAGTTGGGGGCCCCTACAATACAATGAGCAGTTCTTC. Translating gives CASSWGPLQYNEQFF.

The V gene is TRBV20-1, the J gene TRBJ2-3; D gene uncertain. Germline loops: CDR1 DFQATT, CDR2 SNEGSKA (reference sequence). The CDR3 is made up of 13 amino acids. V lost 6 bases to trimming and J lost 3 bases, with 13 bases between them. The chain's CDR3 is CSARDSGTDTQYF. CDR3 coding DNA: TGCAGTGCCCGCGATTCAGGAACAGATACGCAGTATTTT.

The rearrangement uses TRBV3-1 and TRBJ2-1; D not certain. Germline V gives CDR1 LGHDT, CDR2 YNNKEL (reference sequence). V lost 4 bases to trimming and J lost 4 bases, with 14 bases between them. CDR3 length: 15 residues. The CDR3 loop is CASSPNFQAYNEQFF. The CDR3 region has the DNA TGTGCCAGCAGCCCTAACTTCCAAGCATACAATGAGCAGTTCTTC.

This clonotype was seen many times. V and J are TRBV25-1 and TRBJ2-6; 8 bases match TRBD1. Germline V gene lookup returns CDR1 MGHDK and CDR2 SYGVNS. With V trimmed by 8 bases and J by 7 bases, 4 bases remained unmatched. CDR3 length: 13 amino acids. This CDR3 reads CASGQGEANVLTF. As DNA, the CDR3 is TGTGCCAGCGGACAGGGAGAAGCCAACGTCCTGACTTTC.

CDR3 amino acids: CASSSSWSIGYNEQFF. The CDR3 region has the DNA TGTGCCAGCAGCTCCAGTTGGTCGATTGGGTACAATGAGCAGTTCTTC. This chain joins TRBV7-2 and TRBJ2-1; D is unclear. Germline loops: CDR1 SGHTA, CDR2 FQGNSA. CDR3 length: 16 residues. V was shortened by 4 bases and J by 4 bases, with 17 bases between the two germline ends.

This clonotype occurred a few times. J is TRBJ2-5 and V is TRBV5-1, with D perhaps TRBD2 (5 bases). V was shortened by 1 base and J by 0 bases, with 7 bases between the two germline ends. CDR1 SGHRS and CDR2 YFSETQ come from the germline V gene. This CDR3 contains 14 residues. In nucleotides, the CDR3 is TGCGCCAGCAGCTTGACGGACTACCAAGAGACCCAGTACTTC. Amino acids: CASSLTDYQETQYF. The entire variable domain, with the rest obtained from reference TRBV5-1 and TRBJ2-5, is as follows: KAGVTQTPRYLIKTRGQQVTLSCSPISGHRSVSWYQQTPGQGLQFLFEYFSETQRNKGNFPGRFSGRQFSNSRSEMNVSTLELGDSALYLCASSLTDYQETQYFGPGTRLLVL.

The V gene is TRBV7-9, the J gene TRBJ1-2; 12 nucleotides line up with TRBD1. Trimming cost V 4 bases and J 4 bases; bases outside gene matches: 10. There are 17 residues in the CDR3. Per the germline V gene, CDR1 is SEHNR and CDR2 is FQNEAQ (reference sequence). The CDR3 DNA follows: TGTGCCAGCAGCTCCCCCCGGGGGACAGGGGGCGGCTATGGCTACACCTTC. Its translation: CASSSPRGTGGGYGYTF.

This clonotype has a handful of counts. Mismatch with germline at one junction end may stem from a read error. Written as DNA, the CDR3 is TGTGCCAGCAGCAAAGAGGGTGGGAAGACTTCCTACAATGAGCAGTTCTTC. Its translation: CASSKEGGKTSYNEQFF. This chain links TRBV3-1 with TRBJ2-1; TRBD2 might be the D (5 bases). Germline CDR1 and CDR2: LGHDT and YNNKEL (reference sequence). The CDR3 has 17 residues.

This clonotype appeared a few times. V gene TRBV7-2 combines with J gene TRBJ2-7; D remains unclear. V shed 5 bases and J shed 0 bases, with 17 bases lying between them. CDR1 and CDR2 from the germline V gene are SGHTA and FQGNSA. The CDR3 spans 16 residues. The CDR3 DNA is TGTGCCAGCAGCCTCTCCTCTCGAGGAGCCTCCTACGAGCAGTACTTC. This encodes CASSLSSRGASYEQYF. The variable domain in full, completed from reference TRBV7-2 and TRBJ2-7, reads GAGVSQSPSNKVTEKGKDVELRCDPISGHTALYWYRQSLGQGLEFLIYFQGNSAPDKSGLPSDRFSAERTGGSVSTLTIQRTQQEDSAVYLCASSLSSRGASYEQYFGPGTRLTVT.

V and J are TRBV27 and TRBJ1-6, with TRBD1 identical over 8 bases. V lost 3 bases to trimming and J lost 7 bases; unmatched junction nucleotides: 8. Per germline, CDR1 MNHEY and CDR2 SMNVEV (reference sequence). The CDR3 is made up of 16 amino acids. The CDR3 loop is CASSFQGASGNSPLHF. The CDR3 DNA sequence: TGTGCCAGCAGTTTCCAGGGGGCGTCGGGAAATTCACCCCTCCACTTT.

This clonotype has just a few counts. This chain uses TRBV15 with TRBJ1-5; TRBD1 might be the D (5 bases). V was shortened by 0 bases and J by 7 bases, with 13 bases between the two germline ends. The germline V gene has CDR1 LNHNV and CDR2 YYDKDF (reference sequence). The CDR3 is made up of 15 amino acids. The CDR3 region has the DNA TGTGCCACCAGCAGAGAACTAAGAGGGGACCAGCCCCAGCATTTT. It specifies CATSRELRGDQPQHF.

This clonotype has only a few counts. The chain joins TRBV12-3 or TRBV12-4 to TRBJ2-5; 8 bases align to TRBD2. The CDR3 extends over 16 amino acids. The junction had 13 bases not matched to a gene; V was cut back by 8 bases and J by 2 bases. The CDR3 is CASDDSGRPFQETQYF. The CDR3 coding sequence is TGTGCCAGCGACGACAGCGGGAGACCCTTTCAAGAGACCCAGTACTTC.